The 6 T cell receptor beta chains presented below share a single source sample, sequenced in a study of shared clonotypes between healthy human individuals. The repertoire was sequenced with immunoSEQ multiplex PCR; TCRdb's copy has only in-frame clones and lacks some. This table holds 2 million or so clones, 90% to 95% found once. Sequenced sample: naive CD4+ T cells sorted from blood. Subset defined: CD45RA+ positively selected. Source of these receptors: a man younger than 35 in good health.

The chain couples TRBV29-1 to TRBJ2-1; 9 bases map to TRBD2. Germline CDR1 reads SQVTM; CDR2 reads ANQGSEA. The CDR3 covers 15 residues. The DNA of the CDR3 is TGCAGTTTTAGGAAGGGGGCGGGAGGGAACAATGAGCAGTTCTTC. Its translation: CSFRKGAGGNNEQFF.

This clone was seen only once. This chain uses TRBV28 with TRBJ2-1; 8 positions agree with TRBD1. The CDR3 length is 15 residues. CDR1 and CDR2 from the germline V gene are MDHEN and SYDVKM. The ends lost 6 bases at V and 2 bases at J; junction bases unmatched: 6. The chain's CDR3 is CASSQTGVTYNEQFF. In DNA form, the CDR3 reads TGTGCCAGCAGCCAGACAGGGGTTACCTACAATGAGCAGTTCTTC.

V is TRBV2 and J is TRBJ2-4; D is ambiguous. This CDR3 comprises 16 residues. V lost 3 bases to trimming and J lost 1 base, with 13 bases between them. Germline V gives CDR1 SNHLY, CDR2 FYNNEI. Written as DNA, the CDR3 is TGTGCCAGCAGTGAGGTCAACCCCGGGGCCAAAAACATTCAGTACTTC. Encoded protein: CASSEVNPGAKNIQYF. Combining the CDR3 with reference TRBV2 and TRBJ2-4 gives the whole variable domain EPEVTQTPSHQVTQMGQEVILRCVPISNHLYFYWYRQILGQKVEFLVSFYNNEISEKSEIFDDQFSVERPDGSNFTLKIRSTKLEDSAMYFCASSEVNPGAKNIQYFGAGTRLSVL.

The chain joins TRBV2 to TRBJ1-2; D is ambiguous. In germline, CDR1 is SNHLY, CDR2 FYNNEI. Trimming stripped 3 bases from V and 2 bases from J, with 10 bases between. This CDR3 has 14 residues. CDR3 coding DNA: TGTGCCAGCAGTGAGGAGGGTTCCAACTATGGCTACACCTTC. It specifies CASSEEGSNYGYTF.

The gene calls are TRBV2 and TRBJ2-7, with a possible D match to TRBD1 (5 bases). Germline CDR1 and CDR2: SNHLY and FYNNEI. The CDR3 loop spans 15 amino acids. The V end lost 6 bases, the J end lost 6 bases, and 21 bases lay between the germline ends. The CDR3, as DNA: TGTGCCAGCAGCCCCACGTTGACAGTCATCGGCGAGCAGTACTTC. This translates into CASSPTLTVIGEQYF.

This chain links TRBV30 with TRBJ2-3, with 9 bases fitting TRBD1. This CDR3 is built from 15 residues. Trimming cost V 4 bases and J 4 bases; bases outside gene matches: 9. CDR1 is GTSNPN, CDR2 SVGIG, per germline (reference sequence). The CDR3 nucleotides read TGTGCCTGGACCGCGGGGACAGGGTCTCCAGATACGCAGTATTTT. Protein product: CAWTAGTGSPDTQYF.